Described below is a single T cell receptor beta chain sequence and its context. This clonotype was detected only a few times. Its recognized antigen is unknown. No much larger clone exists at a distance of one base, and base qualities are not known. This entry is derived from a study of patients and donors after allogeneic stem cell transplantation (dated by TCRdb to the early 2020s). From the germline V gene (reference sequence), CDR1 is SGHKS and CDR2 is YYEKEE. The CDR3 starts with the cysteine, ends with the phenylalanine, and has 17 residues. Left in the record is the CDR3 DNA by itself, 51 bases read in frame from the first base. Clipping removes 7 bases from V and 5 bases from J, with 16 as the unmatched junction base count. The library was generated by RT-PCR. For sequencing, a NextSeq 550 was employed. Clones were called with MiXCR by TCRdb after fastp trimmed the public reads at Q25, and only in-frame beta chains were retained. Every distinct CDR3 protein forms one entry, paired with its most common genes and DNA. In this sample the table shows about a million distinct CDR3 sequences, more than 15% of which occur a single time. The top ten clonotypes cover roughly 6.4% of the sample.

The sequence is built from TRBV5-5 and TRBJ2-2; TRBD2 matches 8 bases in the middle. The sample comprised blood, either unsorted or a sorted T cell fraction (not recorded which). The TCR sequence derives from a human donor who was either an allogeneic HSCT recipient or a stem cell or donor lymphocyte infusion donor (not recorded which). It is not recorded whose cells these are; they may come from a transplant donor. The CDR3 is CASRRSPGSGGTGELFF. The nucleotide sequence is TGTGCCAGCCGCCGCAGCCCTGGGTCGGGGGGGACCGGGGAGCTGTTTTTT. With the portions outside the CDR3 filled from the reference TRBV5-5 and TRBJ2-2 genes, the complete variable region becomes DAGVTQSPTHLIKTRGQQVTLRCSPISGHKSVSWYQQVLGQGPQFIFQYYEKEERGRGNFPDRFSARQFPNYSSELNVNALLLGDSALYLCASRRSPGSGGTGELFFGEGSRLTVL.